This TCR beta chain was sequenced for a study of beta chain features in type 1 diabetes. Study-level points and caveats: In all four CD4+ subsets, TCRB CDR3 length was significantly, moderately reduced in type 1 diabetes. An over-representation of cells with high TCR expression could result from cDNA sequencing.

Reverse transcription of all isolated RNA meant that expressed TCRB transcripts were sequenced. Data came from immunoSEQ multiplex PCR; TCRdb stores just in-frame clones and leaves some out. Here the sample spans over 500,000 clones, roughly a sixth being singletons. For this clone: As yet, its antigen is unknown.

The specimen sequenced was naive CD4+ T cells from blood. The clonotype was recovered from a man aged 18-30 years in good health.

CDR3 in amino acids: CATAQGAGDTQYF. CDR3 bases: TGTGCCACCGCACAGGGGGCGGGGGATACGCAGTATTTT. The chain has TRBV2 and TRBJ2-3, with 9 bases that match TRBD1. Germline V CDR1 and CDR2: SNHLY, FYNNEI. With 10 bases clipped from V and 6 bases from J, the junction kept 8 bases outside the gene matches. This CDR3 is built from 13 residues.